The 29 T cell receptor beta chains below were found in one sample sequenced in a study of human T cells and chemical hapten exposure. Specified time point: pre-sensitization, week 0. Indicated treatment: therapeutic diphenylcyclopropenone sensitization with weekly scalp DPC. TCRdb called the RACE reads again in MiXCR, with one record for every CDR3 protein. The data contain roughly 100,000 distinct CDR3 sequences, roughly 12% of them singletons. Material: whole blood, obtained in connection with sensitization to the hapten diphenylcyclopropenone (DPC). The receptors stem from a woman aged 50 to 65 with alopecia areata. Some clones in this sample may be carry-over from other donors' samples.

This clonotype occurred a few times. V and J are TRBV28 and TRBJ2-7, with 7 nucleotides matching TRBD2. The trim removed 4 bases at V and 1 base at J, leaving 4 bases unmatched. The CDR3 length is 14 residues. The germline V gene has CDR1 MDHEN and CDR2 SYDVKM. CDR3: CASSWVGGSYEQYF. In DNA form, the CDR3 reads TGTGCCAGCAGTTGGGTCGGGGGGTCCTACGAGCAGTACTTC.

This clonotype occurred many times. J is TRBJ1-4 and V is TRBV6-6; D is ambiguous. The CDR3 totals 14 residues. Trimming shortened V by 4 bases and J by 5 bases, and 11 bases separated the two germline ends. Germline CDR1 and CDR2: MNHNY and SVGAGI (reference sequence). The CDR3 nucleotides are TGTGCCAGCAGTTTGCCGGGCGGCAATGAAAAACTGTTTTTT. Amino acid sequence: CASSLPGGNEKLFF.

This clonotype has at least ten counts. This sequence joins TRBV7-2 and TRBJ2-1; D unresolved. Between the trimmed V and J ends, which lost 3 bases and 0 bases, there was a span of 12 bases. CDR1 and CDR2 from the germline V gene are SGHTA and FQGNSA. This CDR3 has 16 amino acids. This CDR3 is CASSFLSSSSYNEQFF. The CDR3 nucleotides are TGTGCCAGCAGCTTTTTGAGCTCAAGCTCCTACAATGAGCAGTTCTTC.

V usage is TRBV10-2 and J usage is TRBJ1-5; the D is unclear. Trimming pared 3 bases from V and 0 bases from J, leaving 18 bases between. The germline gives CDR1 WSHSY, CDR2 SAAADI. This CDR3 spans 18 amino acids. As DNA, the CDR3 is TGCGCCAGCAGTGACCCCCCGACGCGAACCGTTAGCAATCAGCCCCAGCATTTT. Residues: CASSDPPTRTVSNQPQHF.

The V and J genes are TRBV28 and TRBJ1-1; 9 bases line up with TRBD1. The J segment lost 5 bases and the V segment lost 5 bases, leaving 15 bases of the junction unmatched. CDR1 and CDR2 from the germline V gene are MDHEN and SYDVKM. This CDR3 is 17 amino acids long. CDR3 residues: CASSAIYRGPAGTEAFF. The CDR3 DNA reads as TGTGCCAGCAGTGCCATTTACAGGGGGCCCGCAGGGACTGAAGCTTTCTTT.

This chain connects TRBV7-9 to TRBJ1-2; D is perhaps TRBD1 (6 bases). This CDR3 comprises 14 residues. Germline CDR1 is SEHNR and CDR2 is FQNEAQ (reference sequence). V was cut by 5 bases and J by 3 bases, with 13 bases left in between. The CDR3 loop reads CASSPWTEDYGYTF. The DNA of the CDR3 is TGTGCCAGCAGCCCCTGGACAGAAGACTATGGCTACACCTTC.

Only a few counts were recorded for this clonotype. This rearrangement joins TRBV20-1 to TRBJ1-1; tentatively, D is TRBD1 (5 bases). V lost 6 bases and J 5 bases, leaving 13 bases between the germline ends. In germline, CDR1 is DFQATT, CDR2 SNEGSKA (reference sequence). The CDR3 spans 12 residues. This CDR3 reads CSALLGGTEAFF. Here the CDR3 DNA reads TGCAGTGCACTTCTGGGGGGGACTGAAGCTTTCTTT.

The CDR3 sequence: CASSFDIGQAFF. For the CDR3, the DNA is TGTGCCAGCAGCTTCGACATAGGCCAGGCTTTCTTT. The genes are TRBV7-2 and TRBJ1-1, with D unresolved. Germline V lookup: CDR1 SGHTA, CDR2 FQGNSA. V lost 3 bases and J 11 bases, leaving 13 bases between the germline ends. This CDR3 spans 12 amino acids. Combining the CDR3 with reference TRBV7-2 and TRBJ1-1 gives the whole variable domain GAGVSQSPSNKVTEKGKDVELRCDPISGHTALYWYRQSLGQGLEFLIYFQGNSAPDKSGLPSDRFSAERTGGSVSTLTIQRTQQEDSAVYLCASSFDIGQAFFGQGTRLTVV.

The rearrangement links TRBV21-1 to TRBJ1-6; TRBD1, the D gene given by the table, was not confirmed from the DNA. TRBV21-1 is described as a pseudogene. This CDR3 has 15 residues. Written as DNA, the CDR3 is TGTGCCAGCAGCGCCAGGGATGCAGGTTCGGCTCCCCTCCACTTT. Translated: CASSARDAGSAPLHF.

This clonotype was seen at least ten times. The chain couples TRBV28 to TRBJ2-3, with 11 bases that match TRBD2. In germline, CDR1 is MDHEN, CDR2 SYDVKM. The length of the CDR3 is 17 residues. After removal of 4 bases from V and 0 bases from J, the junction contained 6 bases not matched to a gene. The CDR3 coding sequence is TGTGCCAGCAGTTCGGCTAGCGGGGGGTGGAGCACAGATACGCAGTATTTT. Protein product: CASSSASGGWSTDTQYF.

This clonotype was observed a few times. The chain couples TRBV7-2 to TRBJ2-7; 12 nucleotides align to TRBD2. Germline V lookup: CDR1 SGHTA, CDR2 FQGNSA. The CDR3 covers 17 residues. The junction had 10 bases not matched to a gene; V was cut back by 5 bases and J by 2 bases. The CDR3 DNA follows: TGTGCCAGCAGCCATCTGGGGACTAGCGGGTTTACCTACGAGCAGTACTTC. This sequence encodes CASSHLGTSGFTYEQYF.

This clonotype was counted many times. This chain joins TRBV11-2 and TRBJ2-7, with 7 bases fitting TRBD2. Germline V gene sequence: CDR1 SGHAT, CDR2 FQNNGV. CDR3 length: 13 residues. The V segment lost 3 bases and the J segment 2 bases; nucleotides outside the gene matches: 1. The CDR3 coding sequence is TGTGCCAGCAGCTTTCGGGGGGCCTACGAGCAGTACTTC. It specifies CASSFRGAYEQYF. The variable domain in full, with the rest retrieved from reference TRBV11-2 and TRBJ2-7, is EAGVAQSPRYKIIEKRQSVAFWCNPISGHATLYWYQQILGQGPKLLIQFQNNGVVDDSQLPKDRFSAERLKGVDSTLKIQPAKLEDSAVYLCASSFRGAYEQYFGPGTRLTVT.

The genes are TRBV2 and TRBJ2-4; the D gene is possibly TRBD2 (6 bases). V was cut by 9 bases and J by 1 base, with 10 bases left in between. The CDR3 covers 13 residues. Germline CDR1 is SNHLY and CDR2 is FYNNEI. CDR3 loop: CASASVAKNIQYF. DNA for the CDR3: TGTGCCAGTGCTAGCGTGGCCAAAAACATTCAGTACTTC.

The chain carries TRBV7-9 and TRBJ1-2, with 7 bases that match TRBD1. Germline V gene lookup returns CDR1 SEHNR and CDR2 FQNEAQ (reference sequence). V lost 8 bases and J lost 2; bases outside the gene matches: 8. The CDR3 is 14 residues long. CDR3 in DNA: TGTGCCAGCTTGAGGGACAGCTTAAACTATGGCTACACCTTC. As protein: CASLRDSLNYGYTF.

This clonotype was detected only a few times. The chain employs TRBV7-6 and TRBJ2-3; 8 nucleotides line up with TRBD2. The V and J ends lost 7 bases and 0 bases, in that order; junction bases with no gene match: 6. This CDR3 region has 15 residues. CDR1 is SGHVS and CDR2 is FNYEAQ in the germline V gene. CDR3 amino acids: CASTRGGLSTDTQYF. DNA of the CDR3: TGTGCCAGCACACGGGGGGGCCTTAGCACAGATACGCAGTATTTT.

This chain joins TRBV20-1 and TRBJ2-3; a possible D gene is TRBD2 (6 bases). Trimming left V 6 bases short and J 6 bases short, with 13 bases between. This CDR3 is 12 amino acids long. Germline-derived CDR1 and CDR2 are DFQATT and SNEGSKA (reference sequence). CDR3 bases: TGCAGTGCCTTCGGACTACCTGATACGCAGTATTTT. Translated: CSAFGLPDTQYF.

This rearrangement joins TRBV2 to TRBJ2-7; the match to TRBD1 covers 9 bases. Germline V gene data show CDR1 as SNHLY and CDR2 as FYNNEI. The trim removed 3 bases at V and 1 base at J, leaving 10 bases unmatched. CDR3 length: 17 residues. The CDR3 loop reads CASSEGTGPLGSYEQYF. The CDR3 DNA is TGTGCCAGCAGTGAGGGGACAGGGCCCCTGGGGTCCTACGAGCAGTACTTC.

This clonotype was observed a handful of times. Here the CDR3 reads CASTSGSGGRPEQFF. CDR3 sequence (DNA): TGTGCCAGCACCTCGGGGTCCGGGGGACGTCCTGAGCAGTTCTTC. The chain joins TRBV7-2 to TRBJ2-1; TRBD2 is a possible D gene (6 bases). The CDR3 length is 15 residues. Germline assignment: CDR1 SGHTA and CDR2 FQGNSA. The V end was cut by 7 bases, the J end by 9 bases, with 22 bases between.

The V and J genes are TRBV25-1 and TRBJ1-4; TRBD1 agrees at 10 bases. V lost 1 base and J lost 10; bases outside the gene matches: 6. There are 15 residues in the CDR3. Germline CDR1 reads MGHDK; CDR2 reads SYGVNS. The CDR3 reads CASSEWGTGVGKLFF. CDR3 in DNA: TGTGCCAGCAGTGAATGGGGGACAGGGGTCGGAAAACTGTTTTTT.

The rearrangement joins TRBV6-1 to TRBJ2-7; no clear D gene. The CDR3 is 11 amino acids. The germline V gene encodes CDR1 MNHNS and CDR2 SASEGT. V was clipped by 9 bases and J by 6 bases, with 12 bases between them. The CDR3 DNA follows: TGTGCCAGTTGGACCCTCTTCGAGCAGTACTTC. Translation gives CASWTLFEQYF.

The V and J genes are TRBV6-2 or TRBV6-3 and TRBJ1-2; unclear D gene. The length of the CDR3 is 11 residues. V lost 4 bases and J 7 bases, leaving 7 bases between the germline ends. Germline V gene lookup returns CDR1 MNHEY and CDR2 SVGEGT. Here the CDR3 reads CASSLGGGYTF. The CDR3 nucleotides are TGTGCCAGCAGTTTAGGCGGTGGCTACACCTTC.

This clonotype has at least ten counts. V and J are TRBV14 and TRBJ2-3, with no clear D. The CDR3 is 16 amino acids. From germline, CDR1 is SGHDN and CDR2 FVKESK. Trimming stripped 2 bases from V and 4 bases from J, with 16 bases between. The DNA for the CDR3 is TGTGCCAGCAGCCAACGCCCCGTTGTGGGCGCAGATACGCAGTATTTT. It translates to CASSQRPVVGADTQYF. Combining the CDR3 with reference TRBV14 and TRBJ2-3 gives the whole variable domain EAGVTQFPSHSVIEKGQTVTLRCDPISGHDNLYWYRRVMGKEIKFLLHFVKESKQDESGMPNNRFLAERTGGTYSTLKVQPAELEDSGVYFCASSQRPVVGADTQYFGPGTRLTVL.

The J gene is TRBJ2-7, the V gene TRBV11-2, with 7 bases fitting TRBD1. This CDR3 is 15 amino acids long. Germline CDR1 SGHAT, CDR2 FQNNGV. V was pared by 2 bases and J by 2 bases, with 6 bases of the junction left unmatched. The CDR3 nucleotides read TGTGCCAGCAGCTTAAACGACAGGGTCCCCTACGAGCAGTACTTC. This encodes CASSLNDRVPYEQYF. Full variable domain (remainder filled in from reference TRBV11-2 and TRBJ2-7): EAGVAQSPRYKIIEKRQSVAFWCNPISGHATLYWYQQILGQGPKLLIQFQNNGVVDDSQLPKDRFSAERLKGVDSTLKIQPAKLEDSAVYLCASSLNDRVPYEQYFGPGTRLTVT.

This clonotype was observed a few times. The chain's CDR3 is CASSFPGTEAFF. The CDR3 coding sequence is TGTGCCAGCAGTTTCCCGGGCACTGAAGCTTTCTTT. The chain couples TRBV28 to TRBJ1-1; unclear D gene. This CDR3 is built from 12 residues. V was pared by 3 bases and J by 4 bases, with 6 bases between. Germline CDR1 and CDR2: MDHEN and SYDVKM.

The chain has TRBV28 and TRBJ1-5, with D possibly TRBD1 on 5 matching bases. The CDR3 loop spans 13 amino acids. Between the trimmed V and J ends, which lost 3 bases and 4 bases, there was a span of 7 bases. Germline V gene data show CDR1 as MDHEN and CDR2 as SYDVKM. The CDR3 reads CASSFDSNQPQHF. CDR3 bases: TGTGCCAGCAGTTTCGACAGTAATCAGCCCCAGCATTTT.

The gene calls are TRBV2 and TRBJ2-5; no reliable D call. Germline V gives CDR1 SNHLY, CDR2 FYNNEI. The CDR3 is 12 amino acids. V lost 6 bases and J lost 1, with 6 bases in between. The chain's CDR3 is CASRDGQETQYF. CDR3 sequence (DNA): TGTGCCAGCAGGGACGGCCAAGAGACCCAGTACTTC.

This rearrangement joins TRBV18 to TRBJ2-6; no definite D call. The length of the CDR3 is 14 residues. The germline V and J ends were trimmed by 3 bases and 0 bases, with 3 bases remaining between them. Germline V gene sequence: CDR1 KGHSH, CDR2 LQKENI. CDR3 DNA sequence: TGTGCCAGCTCACCCCTCTCTGGGGCCAACGTCCTGACTTTC. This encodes CASSPLSGANVLTF.

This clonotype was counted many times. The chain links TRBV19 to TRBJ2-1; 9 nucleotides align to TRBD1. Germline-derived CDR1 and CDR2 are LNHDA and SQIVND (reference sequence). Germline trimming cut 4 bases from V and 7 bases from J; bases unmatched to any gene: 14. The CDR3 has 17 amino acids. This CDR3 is CASSTSDRGRRGNEQFF. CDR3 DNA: TGTGCCAGTAGTACCTCGGACAGGGGACGCCGAGGGAATGAGCAGTTCTTC.

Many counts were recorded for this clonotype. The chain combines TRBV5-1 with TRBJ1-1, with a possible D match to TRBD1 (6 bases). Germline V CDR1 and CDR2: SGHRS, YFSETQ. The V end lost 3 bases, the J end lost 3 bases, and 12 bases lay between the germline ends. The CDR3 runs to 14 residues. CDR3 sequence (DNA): TGCGCCAGCAGCTCAACAGGGACGGACACTGAAGCTTTCTTT. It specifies CASSSTGTDTEAFF.